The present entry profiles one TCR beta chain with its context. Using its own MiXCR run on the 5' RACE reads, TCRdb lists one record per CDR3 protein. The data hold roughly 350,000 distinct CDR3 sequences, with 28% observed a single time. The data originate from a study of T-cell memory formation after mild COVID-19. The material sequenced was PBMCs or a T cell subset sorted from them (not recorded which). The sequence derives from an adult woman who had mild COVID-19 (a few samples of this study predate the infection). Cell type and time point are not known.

Here the CDR3 reads CSATPQGWGDEQFF. CDR3 coding DNA: TGCAGTGCTACCCCACAGGGCTGGGGGGATGAGCAGTTCTTC. The rearrangement links TRBV20-1 to TRBJ2-1, with D perhaps given as TRBD1 or TRBD2 (6 bases each). This CDR3 is built from 14 residues. Trimming pared 4 bases from V and 8 bases from J, leaving 18 bases between. Germline lookup yields CDR1 DFQATT and CDR2 SNEGSKA (reference sequence).